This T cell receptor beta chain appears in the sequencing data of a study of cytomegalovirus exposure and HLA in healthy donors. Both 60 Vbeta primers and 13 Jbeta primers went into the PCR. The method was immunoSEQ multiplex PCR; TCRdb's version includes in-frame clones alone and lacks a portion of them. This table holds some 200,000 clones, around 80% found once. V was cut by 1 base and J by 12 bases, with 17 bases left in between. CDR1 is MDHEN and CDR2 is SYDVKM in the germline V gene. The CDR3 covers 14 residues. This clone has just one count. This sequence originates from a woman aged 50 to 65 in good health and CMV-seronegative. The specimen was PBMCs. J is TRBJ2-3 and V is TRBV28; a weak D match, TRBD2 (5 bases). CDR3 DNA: TGTGCCAGCAGTTTATTAGGTGGGGAGCGCGATCAGTATTTT. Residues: CASSLLGGERDQYF.